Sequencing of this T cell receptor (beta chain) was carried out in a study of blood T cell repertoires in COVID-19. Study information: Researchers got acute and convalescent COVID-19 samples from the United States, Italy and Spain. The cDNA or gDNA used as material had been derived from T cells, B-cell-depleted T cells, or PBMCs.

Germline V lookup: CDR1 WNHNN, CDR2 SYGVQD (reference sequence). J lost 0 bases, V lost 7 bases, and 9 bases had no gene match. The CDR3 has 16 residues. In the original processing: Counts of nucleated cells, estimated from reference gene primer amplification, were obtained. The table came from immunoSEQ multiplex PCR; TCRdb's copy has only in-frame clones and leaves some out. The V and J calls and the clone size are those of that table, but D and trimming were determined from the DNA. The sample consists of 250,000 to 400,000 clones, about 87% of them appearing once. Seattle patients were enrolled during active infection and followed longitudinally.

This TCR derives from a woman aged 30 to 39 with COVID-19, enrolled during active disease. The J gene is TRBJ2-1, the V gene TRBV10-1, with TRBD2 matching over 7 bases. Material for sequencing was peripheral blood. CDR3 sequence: CASKTSGRDSYNEQFF. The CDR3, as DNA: TGCGCCAGCAAAACCTCGGGGAGGGACTCCTACAATGAGCAGTTCTTC.